This T cell receptor (beta chain) stems from a study of T-cell reconstitution after alpha-beta-depleted transplantation in children listed by TCRdb under 2016. The study in broad terms: T-cell immune reconstitution after TCRalphabeta/CD19-depleted allogeneic hematopoietic cell transplantation in children was quantitatively tracked in the study by means of TCR repertoire profiling.

From the cysteine up to the phenylalanine, the CDR3 has a length of 11 residues. Only the CDR3 DNA stays, 33 bases, in frame from base 1. V is pared back by 8 bases and J by 5 bases, with 12 bases lying between the germline termini. The germline V gene gives CDR1 as SQVTM and CDR2 as ANQGSEA. Libraries were made using PCR. The sequencing machine was an Illumina HiSeq 2500. TCR library preparation used molecular barcoding, with unique molecular identifiers applied to normalize quantification of the TCRbeta repertoire. In TCRdb, the public reads were trimmed at Q25 with fastp and aligned with MiXCR, with productive beta chains retained. Each record represents a unique CDR3 protein, reported with the most common genes and DNA among its rows. In all, the sample holds around 340,000 distinct CDR3 sequences, and about an eighth of those were seen once. The top ten hold around 4.1% of the sample. This clonotype was observed a few times. Its specific antigen is unknown. The input lacks base qualities; no much larger clone sits a single base away.

The material sequenced was PBMCs, taken from the stem cell graft. The rearranged segments are TRBV29-1 and TRBJ1-1; perhaps TRBD1 is the D gene, with 6 bases matching. The receptor was isolated from a human donor who donated a stem cell graft to a child with Fanconi anemia. The DNA sequence reads TGCAGCCACAGGGTGGGAACTGAAGCTTTCTTT. Its product reads: CSHRVGTEAFF.